Reported below is one TCR beta chain. What it recognizes is unknown. TCRdb's table, derived via immunoSEQ multiplex PCR, lists solely in-frame clones and lacks some. There are about 170,000 clones in the sample; 88% occur only once, and approximately 10% lies in the top ten. These data originate in a study of radiation and T cells in renal cell carcinoma. Sample time point: blood 4 weeks post-SBRT, at nephrectomy. Treatment described: 15 Gy SBRT to primary tumor, nephrectomy 4 weeks later. Nephrectomy followed 15 Gy stereotactic body radiation by 4 weeks. This renal cell carcinoma was of the clear cell type. Broader study findings: Top tumor clonotypes rose in blood 2 weeks post-radiation, then contracted. No pretreatment tumor biopsies were available for baseline clonotypes.

This sequence was found in a woman between 50 and 59 years old with renal cell carcinoma. Here the sequenced sample was blood, taken from a patient whose treatment included radiotherapy and nephrectomy.

Here the CDR3 DNA reads TGCGCCAGCAGCCAAGAAAAGGCCGACTATGGCTACACCTTC. Protein product: CASSQEKADYGYTF. V gene TRBV4-3 combines with J gene TRBJ1-2; D not resolved. The CDR3 length is 14 residues. V gave up 0 bases and J gave up 3 bases, with 8 bases separating them. CDR1 is LGHNA and CDR2 is YSLEER in the germline V gene.